This T cell receptor beta chain was retrieved from a study of shared clonotypes between healthy human individuals. Study findings and constraints: Naive CD4 clonotypes overlapped across a few donors at roughly 5%.

The CDR3 length is 14 residues. Germline values: CDR1 SQVTM, CDR2 ANQGSEA. V was clipped by 7 bases and J by 9 bases; unmatched bases: 13. With respect to this clone: What it recognizes is unknown.

Sequencing used immunoSEQ multiplex PCR; TCRdb keeps in-frame clones, though not all of them. The sample consists of more than 1 million clones, around three quarters of them appearing once. Sequences were obtained from memory CD4+ T cells from PBMCs. Indicated subset: CD45RA-negative fraction. The rearrangement joins TRBV29-1 to TRBJ2-7, with 12 nucleotides matching TRBD2. The receptor was derived from a man aged 18 to 29 in good health. Some clones in this sample may be carry-over from other donors' samples. The CDR3 bases are TGCAGCGCCAAGACTAGCGGGAGTGGATTGGGGCAGTACTTC. Its translation is CSAKTSGSGLGQYF.